The following is a T cell receptor (beta chain) sequence with its context. Its antigen is not yet known. There are no base qualities to consult, and no much larger clone falls within one base. In total, around 600 healthy bone marrow donors made up the cohort. All cohort members were sampled while nominally healthy, although unrecorded immune exposures were likely present. The donor was CMV seropositive and was included in the group of 250 to 300 seropositive cohort members. A peripheral blood sample was collected from each donor, and TCR beta sequencing was performed on peripheral blood mononuclear cells. Genomic DNA was extracted from the blood cell samples with the Qiagen DNeasy Blood Extraction Kit. Receptor libraries were prepared by the immunoSEQ multiplex PCR assay. For the multiplex PCR, a mixture combining 60 forward primers for TCR Vbeta segments and 13 reverse primers for TCR Jbeta segments was used. Amplification of the CDR3 region of rearranged TCR beta genes was performed with a multiplex PCR assay on genomic DNA. On the Illumina HiSeq System, the amplified TCR beta libraries were sequenced as 87-base-pair reads. Processing in the source paper ran as follows. In a later analysis, about 80 million unique TCR beta chains were counted across the 666 repertoires, and roughly 9.9 million of these chains were shared by at least two donors. Raw reads were error-corrected and collapsed into unique sequences with a nearest-neighbor algorithm that merged closely related sequences to remove PCR and sequencing errors. Alignment of CDR3 sequences to IMGT reference sequences was used to assign V, D and J gene segments. For a sequence to be retained, at least a six-nucleotide match to both a V gene segment and a J gene segment was required. A rearrangement counted as productive if the CDR3 had no stop codons and remained in frame with V and J, and every other rearrangement counted as non-productive. CDR3 was defined by IMGT convention, running from the second conserved V-encoded cysteine to the conserved J-encoded phenylalanine. The earlier analysis of 587 of the donors excluded sequences that lacked an unambiguous match to a single V gene segment. An earlier analysis of 500 to 600 of the donors classified V segments as functional when productive rearrangements were above 56.7% and as segregating when the standard deviation between donors was above 5%. A statistical classification framework was built for diagnosing cytomegalovirus status from the catalog of TCR beta chain sequences. V and J gene assignment, in a later analysis, came from comparing TCR nucleotide sequences with IMGT/GENE-DB human TR gene sequences. In a later analysis, CDR3 sequences and most-parsimonious VDJ recombination scenarios were assigned using the TCRdist pipeline. In a later analysis, each TCR beta chain was defined by its CDR3 amino acid sequence together with its V-gene family, and reads lacking a unique V-gene family were excluded. As a way to deal with suspected cross-contamination and a sequencing artifact, a later analysis dropped approximately 570 nucleotide sequences that were highly shared and had low generation probability. A later analysis calculated a clonal expansion index for each public chain from normalized within-repertoire ranks of inferred template counts. In a later analysis, generation probabilities were computed using a VDJ recombination model fitted to out-of-frame rearrangements, and the results were checked against IGoR. In a later analysis, hypergeometric tests were used to score TCR-TCR, TCR-HLA and TCR-CMV co-occurrence, with a repertoire-size bias correction applied to TCR pairs. False discovery rates were estimated in a later analysis by permuting HLA or CMV assignments 20 times. In a later analysis, co-occurring TCRs were grouped using DBSCAN, with TCRdist sequence similarity added in when clustering inside HLA-allele-positive subsets. Repertoires with fewer than 30,000 or more than 120,000 public chains were left out of co-occurrence clustering, as were several repertoires with anomalous nucleotide sharing. TCRdb took over this immuneACCESS table, retaining in-frame rearrangements with V and J assigned. Such tables are incomplete; in checked studies, under half of the missing clones stem from an unresolved V gene, and the remainder is unexplained. The DNA gave D and trimming, while V, J and clone size come from that table. The sample includes 180,000 or so clones, with roughly 77% observed a single time. The top ten clonotypes cover around 8.3% of the sample.

These data are taken from a study of cytomegalovirus exposure and HLA in healthy donors (dated by TCRdb to about 2017). Some background on the complete study: An earlier analysis of some 550 of the donors reported 276 Gb of sequence data and 117 million unique TCR beta sequences from about 179 million T cells. Roughly 300 gigabases of sequencing data and tens of millions of unique TCR sequences were included in an early release covering around 650 HLA-typed donors. Among the roughly 400 genotyped donors, 81% belonged to the genetic ancestry cluster associated with self-reported Caucasian donors. The study aimed to test whether cataloging public T cell receptors could reveal signatures of past pathogen exposure. The study used immunosequencing to profile the T cell repertoires of 670 or so subjects and linked those repertoires to cytomegalovirus serostatus. Along with the approximately 670-subject first cohort, a separate validation cohort of over a hundred different subjects was used. To predict cytomegalovirus infection status, the study combined high-throughput TCR immunosequencing, statistical association of individual TCRs with disease status, and machine learning. A later analysis re-analyzed previously published TCR beta repertoires from several hundred donors and added high-resolution HLA genotyping to study TCR occurrence patterns. The later analysis used no new phenotypic data to find candidate immune exposures, relying instead on TCR beta sequences and their occurrence across donors. To decide whether each TCR beta V gene segment behaved as functional or pseudogenic, an earlier analysis of over 500 of the donors relied on high-throughput TCR beta sequencing. Donor age, sex, ethnicity and CMV serostatus were compiled alongside the repertoire data. In a later genetic analysis, genome-wide SNP genotypes for about three fifths of the roughly 670 donors were used, and that subset was treated as a discovery cohort. All discovery cohort repertoires had been generated using a single sequencing platform. HLA typing included class I and class II loci at four-digit resolution. The number of typed donors differed by locus: roughly 629-640 for A, B, C, DRB1 and DQB1; 522 for DQA1; fewer than 610 for DPA1; and around 490 for DPB1. Because of strong linkage in the cohort, roughly five DR-DQ haplotypes were treated as single units for association and clustering. Among over 350 genotyped donors of the cohort, an average of 235,054 unique TCR beta nucleotide sequences were sequenced per donor, about a sixth of them non-productive.

At the junction V is shortened by 5 bases and J by 4 bases; bases outside the gene matches: 7. The germline V gene supplies CDR1 LGHNA and CDR2 YNFKEQ. From the cysteine through the phenylalanine, the CDR3 covers 14 amino acids. Kept here is only the CDR3 DNA, which spans 42 bases and is read in frame from base 1. Study-wide conclusions, independent of this receptor: A cluster of highly shared sequence variants was judged likely to represent a technical artifact of the sequencing pipeline. Correlated functional status among segregating V segments might be attributable to linkage disequilibrium, but an unknown experimental factor could not be ruled out. Some IMGT-functional V segments, including TRBV6-2 and TRBV6-3, could not be told apart with the 87-base-pair reads, so those segments were excluded. Three of the identified cytomegalovirus-associated TCR beta chains were confirmed in vitro to be specific for cytomegalovirus antigens. In both the original and validation cohorts, the classifier was reported to diagnose cytomegalovirus status with high specificity and sensitivity. Seventeen rarely observed V segments, including chromosome 9 orphons, were excluded from the earlier analysis of some 590 of the donors because counts were too low. It was suggested by the authors that the approach could potentially be generalized to other disease states and immunological phenotypes. In the study, approximately 150 TCR beta chains were listed as associated with cytomegalovirus. In this cohort, only TCR beta chains were sequenced, and detectable features were limited by the absence of alpha or paired-chain data. Compared with the roughly 670-donor mean, donors in an Asian-associated ancestry cluster had fewer N-insertions in productive TCRs, according to a later genetic analysis. Assigning TCR associations to individual alleles was difficult when HLA alleles, especially DR and DQ, strongly co-occurred. A later analysis associated some 17,000 TCR beta sequences with specific HLA alleles at a false discovery rate of 0.05. Most TCR sequences were seen in very few donors, while some public TCRs were found in many individuals. Because HLA typing was missing for some donors at each locus, association tests included only the typed subset. A further reported finding was that TCR beta sequences accurately predicted the HLA-A and HLA-B alleles for most subjects in the first cohort. The only immune exposure information available for the cohort was CMV serostatus. According to a later analysis, parvovirus B19, influenza, CMV and Epstein-Barr virus appeared linked to several top co-occurrence clusters. An association between a missense DCLRE1C variant and V-gene and J-gene trimming of TCR beta chains was found in a later genetic analysis and replicated in an independent cohort. In a later analysis, HLA-associated TCR beta chains showed more clonal expansion and lower generation probabilities than non-associated chains that were equally common. According to a later analysis, TCR association rates differed among HLA loci, with DRB1 alleles showing the most associated TCRs and HLA-C alleles showing the fewest. In a later analysis, most CMV-associated TCR beta chains were found to appear HLA-restricted, with HLA associations seemingly driven largely by CMV exposure. Presence/absence analyses assumed roughly uniform sequencing depth across donors, an assumption that may not hold. Broadly in line with IMGT annotations, most TCR beta V segments showed up in productive rearrangements about 87% or about 30% of the time in an earlier analysis of roughly 590 of the donors.

Here the chain combines TRBV4-2 and TRBJ2-5; 7 nucleotides in the junction match TRBD1. The specimen was PBMCs. The receptor's source is a woman between 40 and 55 years old in good health and CMV-seropositive. The DNA sequence is as follows: TGTGCCAGCAGCTATACAGGGGCCGGAGAGACCCAGTACTTC. This yields the protein CASSYTGAGETQYF.